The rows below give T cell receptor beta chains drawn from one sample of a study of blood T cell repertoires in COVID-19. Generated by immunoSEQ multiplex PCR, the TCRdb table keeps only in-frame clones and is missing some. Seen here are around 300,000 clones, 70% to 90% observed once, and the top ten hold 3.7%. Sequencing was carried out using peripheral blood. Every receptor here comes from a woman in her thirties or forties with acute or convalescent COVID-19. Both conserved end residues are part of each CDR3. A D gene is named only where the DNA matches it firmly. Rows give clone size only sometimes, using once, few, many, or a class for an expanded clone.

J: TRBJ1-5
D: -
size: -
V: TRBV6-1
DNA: TGTGCCAGCAGTGAACGTCAGCCCCAGCATTTT
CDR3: CASSERQPQHF

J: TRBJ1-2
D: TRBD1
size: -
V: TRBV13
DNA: TGTGCCAGCAGCTCCGGGACAGTTCCTCAAAACTATGGCTACACCTTC
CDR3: CASSSGTVPQNYGYTF

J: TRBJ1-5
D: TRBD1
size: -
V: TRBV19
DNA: TGTGCCAGTAGTATCCGGGGCGACAGGGGCCGGGGCAATCAGCCCCAGCATTTT
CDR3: CASSIRGDRGRGNQPQHF

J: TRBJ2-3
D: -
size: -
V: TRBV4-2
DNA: TGTGCCAGCAGCCCGTCCCCGTCGGATACGCAGTATTTT
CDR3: CASSPSPSDTQYF

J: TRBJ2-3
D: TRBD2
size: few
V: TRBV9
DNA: TGTGCCAGCAGCGTAGGCCTAGCGGGGGGCTCGGGTCGGCCAGATACGCAGTATTTT
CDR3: CASSVGLAGGSGRPDTQYF

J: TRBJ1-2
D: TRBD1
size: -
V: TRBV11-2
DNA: TGTGCCAGCAGCTTCACCCCTCCGAGGGGGCATGGCTACACCTTC
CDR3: CASSFTPPRGHGYTF

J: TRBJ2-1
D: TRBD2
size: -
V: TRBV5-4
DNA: TGTGCCAGCAGCTCGACTAGCGATGAGCAGTTCTTC
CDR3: CASSSTSDEQFF

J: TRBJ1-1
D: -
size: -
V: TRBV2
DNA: TGTGCCAGCAGTGAATTGGGAGACACTGAAGCTTTCTTT
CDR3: CASSELGDTEAFF

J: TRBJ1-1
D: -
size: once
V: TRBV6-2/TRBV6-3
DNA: TGTGCCAGCAGTTGGACAGCTGCGAACACTGAAGCTTTCTTT
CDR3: CASSWTAANTEAFF

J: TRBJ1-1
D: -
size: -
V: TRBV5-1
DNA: TGCGCCAGCAGCTCGTCGACAGAGGAAGCTTTCTTT
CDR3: CASSSSTEEAFF

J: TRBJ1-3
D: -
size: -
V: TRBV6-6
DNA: TGTGCCAGCAGTCGCGGACTGAGCTCTGGAAACACCATATATTTT
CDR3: CASSRGLSSGNTIYF

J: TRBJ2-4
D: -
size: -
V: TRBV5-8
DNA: TGTGCCAGCAGCTTGTTACTACTCCAGTACTTC
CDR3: CASSLLLLQYF

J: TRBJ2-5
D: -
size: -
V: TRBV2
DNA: TGTGCCAGCAGGGAACTCGGGGGTTCAGAGACCCAGTACTTC
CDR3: CASRELGGSETQYF

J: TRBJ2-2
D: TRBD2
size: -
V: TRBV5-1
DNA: TGCGCCAGCAGCCCAGGACTAGCGGGGGGCTACACCGGGGAGCTGTTTTTT
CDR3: CASSPGLAGGYTGELFF

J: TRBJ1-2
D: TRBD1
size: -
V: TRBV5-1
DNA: TGCGCCAGCAGCGGCTGGGACAGAGCTAACTATGGCTACACCTTC
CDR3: CASSGWDRANYGYTF

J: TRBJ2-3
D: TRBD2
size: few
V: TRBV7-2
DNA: TGTGCCAGCAGCTTACGCGGGGGTTCTGCAGATACGCAGTATTTT
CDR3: CASSLRGGSADTQYF

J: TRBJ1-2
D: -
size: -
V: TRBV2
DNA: TGTGCCAGCAGTGAACTTCAGGGAGGCGGCTACACCTTC
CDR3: CASSELQGGGYTF

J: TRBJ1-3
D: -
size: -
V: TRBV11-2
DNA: TGTGCCAGCAGCTTAGTTACAGGGCTAGCTGGAAACACCATATATTTT
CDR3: CASSLVTGLAGNTIYF

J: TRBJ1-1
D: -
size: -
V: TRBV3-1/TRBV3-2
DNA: TGTGCCAGCAGCCAAGGTCAGGGGCCGGCGGAAGCTTTCTTT
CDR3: CASSQGQGPAEAFF

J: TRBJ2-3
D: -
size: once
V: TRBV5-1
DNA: TGCGCCAGCAGCCTCGGGGACTTTACTAGCACAGATACGCAGTATTTT
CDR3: CASSLGDFTSTDTQYF

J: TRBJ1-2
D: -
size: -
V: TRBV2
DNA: TGTGCCAGCAGTGTACAGGCCTATGGCTACACCTTC
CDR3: CASSVQAYGYTF

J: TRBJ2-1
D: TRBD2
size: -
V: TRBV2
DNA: TGTGCCAGCAGTGCACTGACTAGCGGGGAATACAATGAGCAGTTCTTC
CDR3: CASSALTSGEYNEQFF

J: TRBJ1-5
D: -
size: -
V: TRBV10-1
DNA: TGCGCCAGCAGTGAAGGGACACCGAATCAGCCCCAGCATTTT
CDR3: CASSEGTPNQPQHF

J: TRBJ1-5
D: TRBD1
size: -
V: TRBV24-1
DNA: TGTGCCACCTCTGGACAGGGAAGCAATCAGCCCCAGCATTTT
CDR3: CATSGQGSNQPQHF

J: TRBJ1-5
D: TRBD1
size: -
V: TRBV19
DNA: TGTGCCAGTAGTACCCCGGGACAGGTCTTCGGAACCAATCAGCCCCAGCATTTT
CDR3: CASSTPGQVFGTNQPQHF

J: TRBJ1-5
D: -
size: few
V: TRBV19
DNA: TGTGCCAGTTCTCGTAACGGAGATAGCAATCAGCCCCAGCATTTT
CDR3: CASSRNGDSNQPQHF

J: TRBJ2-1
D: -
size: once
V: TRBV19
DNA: TGTGCCAGCGGGGGAACCTTAAAACGCTCCTACAATGAGCAGTTCTTC
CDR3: CASGGTLKRSYNEQFF

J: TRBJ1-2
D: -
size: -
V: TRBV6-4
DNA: TGTGCCAGCAGCACCCAACAGGAGACATACTATGGCTACACCTTC
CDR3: CASSTQQETYYGYTF

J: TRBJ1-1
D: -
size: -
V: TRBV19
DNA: TGTGCCAGTAGTTTACGGAGGCGGGTTTTATTGAACACTGAAGCTTTCTTT
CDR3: CASSLRRRVLLNTEAFF

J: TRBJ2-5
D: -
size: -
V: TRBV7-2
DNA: TGTGCCAGCAGCTTAGCGGGCGGGGCATCAGCGAGGGAGACCCAGTACTTC
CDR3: CASSLAGGASARETQYF

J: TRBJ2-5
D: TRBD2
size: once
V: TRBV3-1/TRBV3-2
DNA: TGTGCCAGCAGCCGGGGACTAGCGGGGGGGCCTCCTGACTTC
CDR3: CASSRGLAGGPPDF

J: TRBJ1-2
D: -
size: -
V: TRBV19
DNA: TGTGCCAGTAGTATAGTTCCCCCGGGTTCTAGCTATGGCTACACCTTC
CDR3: CASSIVPPGSSYGYTF

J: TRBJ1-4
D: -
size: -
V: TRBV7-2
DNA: TGTGCCAGCAGCTTACAAACAGGGACAACTAATGAAAAACTGTTTTTT
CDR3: CASSLQTGTTNEKLFF

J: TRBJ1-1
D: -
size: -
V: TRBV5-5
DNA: TGTGCCAGCAGCTTGTTTGGGGGACAAATCGACACTGAAGCTTTCTTT
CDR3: CASSLFGGQIDTEAFF

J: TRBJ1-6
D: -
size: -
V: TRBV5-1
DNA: TGCGCCAGCAGCTTGGGGCGGGGTTATAATTCACCCCTCCACTTT
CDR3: CASSLGRGYNSPLHF